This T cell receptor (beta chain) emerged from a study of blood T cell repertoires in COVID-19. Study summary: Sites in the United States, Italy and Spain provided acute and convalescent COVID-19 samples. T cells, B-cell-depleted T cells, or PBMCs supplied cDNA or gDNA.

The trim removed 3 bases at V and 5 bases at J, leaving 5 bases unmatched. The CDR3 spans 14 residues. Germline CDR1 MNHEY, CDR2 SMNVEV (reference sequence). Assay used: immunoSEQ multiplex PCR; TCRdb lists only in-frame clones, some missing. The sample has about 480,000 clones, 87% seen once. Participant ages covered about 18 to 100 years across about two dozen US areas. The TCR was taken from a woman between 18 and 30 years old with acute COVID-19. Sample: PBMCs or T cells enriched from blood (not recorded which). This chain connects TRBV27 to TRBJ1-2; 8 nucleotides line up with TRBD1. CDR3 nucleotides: TGTGCCAGCAGTTTTGGGGACAGGTTATATGGCTACACCTTC. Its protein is CASSFGDRLYGYTF.